This TCR beta chain stems from a study of T cells in Graves' hyperthyroidism and ophthalmopathy (dated by TCRdb to the late 2010s). In the study overall: Peripheral blood was sampled at the time of initial diagnosis, prior to any treatment. The study also compared thyroid tissue and blood T-cell repertoires from 6 or 7 Graves' hyperthyroidism patients. Following sampling, methimazole starting at 30 mg daily was given to hyperthyroidism patients, and high-dose intravenous methylprednisolone was given to ophthalmopathy patients. The roughly 90 discovery patients were divided at random into training and test sets in a 7:3 ratio. According to the paper, TCR Vbeta CDR3 sequencing was carried out on over 130 peripheral blood samples, which came from approximately 41 ophthalmopathy, 75 to 80 hyperthyroidism and about 17 progressor patients. To identify TCR V-J signatures that set the groups apart, the researchers used a discovery cohort of 95 to 100 patients, made up of 40 to 45 with Graves' ophthalmopathy and 55 to 65 with stable Graves' hyperthyroidism. Prospective prediction of ophthalmopathy was tested in an independent validation cohort of approximately 19 hyperthyroidism patients and 15 to 17 patients who later progressed to ophthalmopathy.

This clonotype was observed a handful of times. Which antigen it targets is not known. No clone much larger than this one lies a single base away; base qualities are absent. The TCR beta CDR3 regions were amplified from RNA transcripts. The first round of RT-PCR for the TCR CDR3 was performed with the HTBI primer set and the Qiagen OneStep RT-PCR kit. Libraries were constructed in a second round of multiplex PCR, after which size selection and purification were performed. Sequencing of the libraries was done on an Illumina HiSeq2000 using paired-end 100 bp reads. Processing in the source paper ran as follows. SOAPnuke was used to process the raw data, throwing out any read that contained adapters or uncalled bases, had a mean Phred below 15, or lacked an exact constant-primer or identifier match. COPE v1.2.5 was used to merge high-quality paired reads, and clonotypes were defined as unique nucleotide sequences. MiTCR v1.1 was used to align the clonotypes against IMGT TRBV, TRBD and TRBJ reference segments. Only V-J combinations with frequency above 0.0001, covering 99% to 99.2% of repertoires, were analysed. A TCS score was defined as the ratio of F50 (clonal expansion) to E x V (chaos), with BLOSUM62-based TCRdist applied between CDR3 peptides within each V-J. Welch's t-statistics and random forest reduced 500 to 650 V-J features to 10 to 15, which were used in a naive Bayes classifier (R e1071). TCRdb trimmed public reads at Q25 via fastp, called clones via MiXCR and kept in-frame beta chains. Rows with one shared CDR3 protein collapse into an entry with the most common genes and DNA. The V and J calls and clone size are TCRdb's, not the authors'. This sample comprises roughly 400,000 distinct CDR3 sequences, less than 20% of them detected only once. The top ten constitute 25% to 35% of the sample.

Hyperthyroidism patients were newly diagnosed, had a disease duration of under 2 months, and were aged 18 to 65 years. The study excluded patients with uncontrolled infections, other autoimmune diseases, pregnancy or lactation. Diagnoses relied on clinical symptoms, serum thyroxine and TRAb, thyroid ultrasound and orbital computed tomography. Blood from progressor patients was drawn when they were first diagnosed with hyperthyroidism, before any ophthalmopathy symptoms appeared. PBMCs were isolated from about 10 ml of fresh peripheral blood by Ficoll-Paque density gradient centrifugation. Progressor patients were defined as those initially diagnosed with Graves' hyperthyroidism in whom ophthalmopathy developed during follow-up. Trizol reagent was used to extract total RNA, and RNA quality was then checked on an Agilent 2100 Bioanalyzer. The germline V gene sets CDR1 to MGHRA and CDR2 to YSYEKL. V sheds 0 bases and J sheds 2 bases, leaving 8 bases between their ends. Including cysteine and phenylalanine, the CDR3 has 14 amino acids. Just the 42-base CDR3 DNA is kept, in frame starting at base 1.

Findings and caveats that apply to the study as a whole: Sample size was not statistically predetermined, and blinding of investigators to group allocation was not performed. Most expanded thyroid clonotypes (frequency above 0.001) were also detected in blood, suggesting blood repertoires may reflect thyroid immune responses. Ophthalmopathy was separated from stable hyperthyroidism by a 13 V-J signature model, with over 85% sensitivity and approximately 81% specificity obtained in cross-validation and 80%/75% obtained in testing. During validation, the model predicted progression to ophthalmopathy a median of about 5.9 months ahead of onset, with 60% to 71% sensitivity and 72% to 80% specificity.

Recombination connected TRBV4-1 to TRBJ2-7, with TRBD2 as a weak D call on 5 bases. Input material: blood. This sequence originates from a woman younger than 35 with Graves' hyperthyroidism that later progressed to Graves' ophthalmopathy. The sequenced DNA is TGCGCCAGCAGCCAAGAGACTACGACCTACGAGCAGTACTTC. Translated, this gives CASSQETTTYEQYF.